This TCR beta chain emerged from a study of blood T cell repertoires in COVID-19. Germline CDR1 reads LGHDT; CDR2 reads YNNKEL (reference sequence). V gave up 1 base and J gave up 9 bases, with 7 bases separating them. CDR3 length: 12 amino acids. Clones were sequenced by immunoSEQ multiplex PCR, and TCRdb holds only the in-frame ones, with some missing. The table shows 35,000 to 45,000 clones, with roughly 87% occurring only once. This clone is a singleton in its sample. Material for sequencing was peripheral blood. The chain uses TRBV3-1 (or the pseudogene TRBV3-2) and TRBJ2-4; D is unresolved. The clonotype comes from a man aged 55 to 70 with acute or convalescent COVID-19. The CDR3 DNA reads TGTGCCAGCAGCCAAGCCCCCGGCATTCAGTACTTC. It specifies CASSQAPGIQYF.